This T cell receptor beta chain emerged from a study of T cells after yellow fever vaccination. TCRdb re-called the 5' RACE reads through MiXCR, storing one row per CDR3 protein. The sample lists 400,000 to 650,000 distinct CDR3 sequences, 21% seen once, with about 17% in the top ten. This CDR3 contains 16 residues. V dropped 6 bases and J dropped 7; count of bases not matched to a gene: 9. CDR1 MNHNS and CDR2 SASEGT come from the germline V gene. The receptor was derived from a young man who received the YFV17D yellow fever vaccine. J is TRBJ2-2 and V is TRBV6-1, with TRBD2 matching 12 bases. The starting material was PBMCs, obtained roughly 20 days after the first yellow fever vaccination. This CDR3 reads CASRASGGALGGELFF. DNA for the CDR3: TGTGCCAGCAGGGCTAGCGGGGGGGCTCTAGGCGGGGAGCTGTTTTTT.